This T cell receptor (beta chain) stems from a study of CD8+CD57+ T cells in acquired aplastic anemia. CDR3 and TCR beta VDJ profiling relied on a genomic DNA template. TCRdb passed the reads through MiXCR, listing each CDR3 protein once. This repertoire shows about 200,000 distinct CDR3 sequences, less than 75% found once; its top ten account for roughly 64%. CDR3 size: 15 residues. The J segment lost 1 base and the V segment lost 6 bases, leaving 7 bases of the junction unmatched. Germline CDR1 is DFQATT and CDR2 is SNEGSKA (reference sequence). Only patients with CD8+CD57+ cell expansion on flow cytometry were chosen for sequencing. Acquired aplastic anemia of severe grade affected all patients. None of the patients had been given any therapy when their blood was sampled.

The clonotype originates from a human donor with aplastic anemia. The sequenced sample was sorted CD4+, CD8+, or CD8+CD57+ T cells (not recorded which) from PBMCs. V is TRBV20-1 and J is TRBJ1-3; TRBD1 agrees at 9 bases. This CDR3 reads CSASDGQGSGNTIYF. In nucleotides, the CDR3 is TGCAGTGCGAGCGACGGACAGGGGTCTGGAAACACCATATATTTT.